A single sample is the source of the 32 T cell receptor beta chains below, sequenced in a study of shared clonotypes between healthy human individuals. The naive CD8 fraction comprised CD45RO-negative cells positively selected for CCR7 and excluded terminally differentiated effector memory CD45RA+ cells. TCRdb's copy holds only in-frame clones and misses some; the assay was immunoSEQ multiplex PCR. In the table there are 630,000 or so clones, 95% to 98% of which are singletons. Source material: naive CD8+ T cells sorted from blood. Receptor source: a man aged 25-40 years in good health.

This rearrangement joins TRBV19 to TRBJ2-5; maybe TRBD2 (5 bases). From germline, CDR1 is LNHDA and CDR2 SQIVND (reference sequence). V lost 6 bases, J lost 5 bases, and 22 bases lay in between. CDR3 length equals 16 residues. The CDR3 coding sequence is TGTGCCAGTAGCCCCACTCCCATTTGGGAGAAGGAGACCCAGTACTTC. This gives the protein CASSPTPIWEKETQYF.

The V gene is TRBV4-1, the J gene TRBJ2-7; 10 bases fit TRBD2. V trimming: 0 bases; J trimming: 4 bases; junction bases outside the gene matches: 9. CDR1 and CDR2 from the germline V gene are MGHRA and YSYEKL. The CDR3 is 17 amino acids. CDR3 DNA sequence: TGCGCCAGCAGCCAAGATGTGAGCGGGAGGGCCCTTTACGAGCAGTACTTC. Encoded protein: CASSQDVSGRALYEQYF.

The V gene is TRBV7-9, the J gene TRBJ2-2, with 11 bases that match TRBD2. Germline loops: CDR1 SEHNR, CDR2 FQNEAQ (reference sequence). This CDR3 has 16 residues. V lost 3 bases, J lost 1 base, and 1 base stayed unmatched. This CDR3 reads CASSFGTSGNTGELFF. In DNA form, the CDR3 reads TGTGCCAGCAGCTTCGGGACTAGCGGGAACACCGGGGAGCTGTTTTTT.

The V gene is TRBV19, the J gene TRBJ2-7; 8 bases map to TRBD1. The CDR3 totals 15 residues. Germline V gene lookup returns CDR1 LNHDA and CDR2 SQIVND (reference sequence). V shed 3 bases, J shed 2 bases, and the junction held 6 bases outside the gene matches. DNA of the CDR3: TGTGCCAGTAGTATCGGACAGGGCCTGGCCTACGAGCAGTACTTC. Amino acid sequence: CASSIGQGLAYEQYF.

The gene calls are TRBV7-9 and TRBJ2-7; a possible D gene is TRBD2 (5 bases). V lost 5 bases and J 3 bases, leaving 11 bases between the germline ends. Germline CDR1 SEHNR, CDR2 FQNEAQ (reference sequence). This CDR3 spans 13 amino acids. The CDR3 sequence: CASSPTLDYEQYF. CDR3 coding DNA: TGTGCCAGCAGCCCAACACTAGACTACGAGCAGTACTTC.

With respect to this clone: Within the sample, other DNA sequences also encode this same CDR3. J is TRBJ2-7 and V is TRBV30; D ambiguous. CDR1 and CDR2 (germline): GTSNPN, SVGIG (reference sequence). Trimming took off 2 bases at V and 3 bases at J, with 11 bases between the two ends. CDR3 length: 13 residues. The CDR3 reads CAWSPGTGYEQYF. The CDR3 bases are TGTGCCTGGAGTCCCGGAACTGGCTACGAGCAGTACTTC.

The CDR3 protein is CASSLTASFTYEQYF. The CDR3 DNA sequence: TGTGCCAGCAGCTTAACAGCCTCTTTTACCTACGAGCAGTACTTC. The chain joins TRBV7-9 to TRBJ2-7; D unresolved. Trimming stripped 2 bases from V and 2 bases from J, with 13 bases between. Germline CDR1 is SEHNR and CDR2 is FQNEAQ (reference sequence). The CDR3 covers 15 residues.

The chain couples TRBV5-4 to TRBJ2-2; no clear D. Germline loops: CDR1 SGHNT, CDR2 YYREEE (reference sequence). Trimming stripped 1 base from V and 0 bases from J, with 13 bases between. The CDR3 totals 17 residues. CDR3 sequence: CASSLMGGGPNTGELFF. The CDR3 DNA is TGTGCCAGCAGCTTGATGGGCGGCGGTCCGAACACCGGGGAGCTGTTTTTT.

The gene calls are TRBV28 and TRBJ2-3; D remains unclear. The CDR3 is 11 residues long. Germline CDR1 reads MDHEN; CDR2 reads SYDVKM. Between the trimmed V and J ends, which lost 10 bases and 8 bases, there was a span of 13 bases. Here the CDR3 reads CATERKPTQYF. DNA of the CDR3: TGTGCCACCGAGAGAAAACCTACGCAGTATTTT.

This clone was recorded once. In DNA form, the CDR3 reads TGTGCCATCTCAGGGGTCGGAAACACTGAAGCTTTCTTT. Amino acids: CAISGVGNTEAFF. This chain links TRBV28 with TRBJ1-1, with D possibly TRBD1 on 6 matching bases. This CDR3 comprises 13 residues. V lost 10 bases, J lost 2 bases, and 14 bases lay in between. Germline V CDR1 and CDR2: MDHEN, SYDVKM.

This rearrangement joins TRBV27 to TRBJ1-1; D gene unclear. The CDR3 extends over 13 amino acids. The germline CDR1 and CDR2 sequences are MNHEY and SMNVEV (reference sequence). V dropped 2 bases and J dropped 3 bases, with 7 bases sitting between them. The CDR3 sequence is CASSLGPHTEAFF. The CDR3 coding sequence is TGTGCCAGCAGTTTAGGGCCGCACACTGAAGCTTTCTTT.

The CDR3, as DNA: TGTGCCATCAGTGAGCCGACAGGGCAAGAGACCCAGTACTTC. Its protein is CAISEPTGQETQYF. This chain uses TRBV10-3 with TRBJ2-5; 7 nucleotides agree with TRBD1. This CDR3 contains 14 residues. CDR1 is ENHRY, CDR2 SYGVKD, per germline. The V and J ends lost 2 bases and 2 bases, in that order; junction bases with no gene match: 2.

The gene calls are TRBV19 and TRBJ2-5, with D possibly called TRBD1 or TRBD2 (5 bases each). Deletions cut 5 bases from V and 5 bases from J, with 12 bases between. Germline V gene lookup returns CDR1 LNHDA and CDR2 SQIVND (reference sequence). The CDR3 is 13 residues long. The CDR3 region has the DNA TGTGCCAGTAGTGGGGCTTGGGGGGAGACCCAGTACTTC. Translated: CASSGAWGETQYF. Full variable domain (missing parts from reference TRBV19 and TRBJ2-5): DGGITQSPKYLFRKEGQNVTLSCEQNLNHDAMYWYRQDPGQGLRLIYYSQIVNDFQKGDIAEGYSVSREKKESFPLTVTSAQKNPTAFYLCASSGAWGETQYFGPGTRLLVL.

The chain recombines TRBV4-1 with TRBJ2-7; TRBD2 matches 8 bases. This CDR3 has 15 amino acids. Germline V gene data show CDR1 as MGHRA and CDR2 as YSYEKL. V shed 5 bases and J 3 bases; nucleotides not matched to a gene: 9. The CDR3 DNA reads TGCGCCAGCAGCAGGGGGGGACTAGATAACTACGAGCAGTACTTC. Its translation is CASSRGGLDNYEQYF.

The chain combines TRBV6-5 with TRBJ2-1; 8 nucleotides align to TRBD2. The CDR3 loop spans 14 amino acids. The junction had 3 bases not matched to a gene; V was cut back by 5 bases and J by 3 bases. Germline V gives CDR1 MNHEY, CDR2 SVGAGI. The CDR3 DNA is TGTGCCAGCAGTCGGAGCGGGAGCTACAATGAGCAGTTCTTC. Translation gives CASSRSGSYNEQFF.

With respect to this clone: The same CDR3 can be traced to other DNA sequences in this sample. V and J are TRBV27 and TRBJ2-5; TRBD2 is a possible D gene (6 bases). V lost 3 bases and J 2 bases, leaving 10 bases between the germline ends. In germline, CDR1 is MNHEY, CDR2 SMNVEV (reference sequence). The CDR3 consists of 14 residues. The CDR3 DNA reads as TGTGCCAGCAGTTTGTTGGGGGGTCAAGAGACCCAGTACTTC. Translated, it gives CASSLLGGQETQYF.

As regards this clone: Other DNA variants within this sample encode the same CDR3. V is TRBV30 and J is TRBJ2-7; D not resolved. With 0 bases removed from V and 4 bases from J, the gap between germline ends came to 7 bases. The CDR3 length is 12 residues. Per germline, CDR1 GTSNPN and CDR2 SVGIG (reference sequence). The CDR3 DNA reads TGTGCCTGGAGTGTAGGCGTATACGAGCAGTACTTC. This translates into CAWSVGVYEQYF.

The rearrangement joins TRBV5-1 to TRBJ2-3; 9 positions agree with TRBD1. This CDR3 comprises 16 residues. The V gene end was trimmed by 4 bases and the J gene end by 4 bases; junction bases not matched to a gene: 10. CDR1 is SGHRS and CDR2 is YFSETQ in the germline V gene. The CDR3 DNA reads TGCGCCAGCAGCCCACCGCGGGACAGGGCCTCAGATACGCAGTATTTT. Translation: CASSPPRDRASDTQYF.

This chain connects TRBV2 to TRBJ2-1, with D possibly being TRBD2 (6 bases). The CDR3 is 16 amino acids. CDR1 SNHLY and CDR2 FYNNEI come from the germline V gene. V was clipped by 5 bases and J by 0 bases, with 14 bases between them. The CDR3 nucleotides read TGTGCCAGCAGTCGGGACCCCGGGAGCTCCTACAATGAGCAGTTCTTC. Translation gives CASSRDPGSSYNEQFF.

This chain connects TRBV28 to TRBJ2-1; D unclear. Germline V gene sequence: CDR1 MDHEN, CDR2 SYDVKM. Trimming stripped 3 bases from V and 0 bases from J, with 6 bases between. The CDR3 extends over 14 amino acids. CDR3 in amino acids: CASSFISSYNEQFF. The CDR3 DNA follows: TGTGCCAGCAGTTTTATCAGCTCCTACAATGAGCAGTTCTTC.

This clone appeared a single time. The rearrangement joins TRBV11-2 to TRBJ2-7; D is possibly TRBD1 or TRBD2 (5 bases each). The germline V and J ends were trimmed by 5 bases and 3 bases, with 17 bases remaining between them. Germline CDR1 and CDR2: SGHAT and FQNNGV. The CDR3 is made up of 15 amino acids. The CDR3 spells CASSPGPGAFYEQYF. Written as DNA, the CDR3 is TGTGCCAGCAGCCCGGGACCCGGGGCCTTCTACGAGCAGTACTTC. Using reference TRBV11-2 and TRBJ2-7 for the parts outside the CDR3, the full variable domain is EAGVAQSPRYKIIEKRQSVAFWCNPISGHATLYWYQQILGQGPKLLIQFQNNGVVDDSQLPKDRFSAERLKGVDSTLKIQPAKLEDSAVYLCASSPGPGAFYEQYFGPGTRLTVT.

V and J are TRBV9 and TRBJ2-3; D might be TRBD2 (6 bases). CDR3 length: 17 residues. Germline V gives CDR1 SGDLS, CDR2 YYNGEE. V was trimmed by 3 bases and J by 4 bases, leaving 21 bases between them. CDR3 nucleotides: TGTGCCAGCAGCGGCCCCTATCGGGGGACGAAGGCAGATACGCAGTATTTT. This sequence encodes CASSGPYRGTKADTQYF.

This rearrangement joins TRBV18 to TRBJ2-7, with D perhaps matching TRBD1 (5 bases). The CDR3 has 13 amino acids. Germline lookup yields CDR1 KGHSH and CDR2 LQKENI. The V and J ends lost 5 bases and 4 bases respectively, with 12 bases between them. The CDR3 sequence is CASSSTDSYEQYF. CDR3 bases: TGTGCCAGCTCATCAACCGACAGTTACGAGCAGTACTTC.

The chain combines TRBV5-4 with TRBJ2-2; D not resolved. The V and J ends lost 3 bases and 4 bases respectively, with 4 bases between them. The germline gives CDR1 SGHNT, CDR2 YYREEE (reference sequence). CDR3 length equals 12 residues. As DNA, the CDR3 is TGTGCCAGCAGCTATTCCACCGGGGAGCTGTTTTTT. Translating it yields CASSYSTGELFF. The full variable domain, rest sourced from reference TRBV5-4 and TRBJ2-2, is ETGVTQSPTHLIKTRGQQVTLRCSSQSGHNTVSWYQQALGQGPQFIFQYYREEENGRGNFPPRFSGLQFPNYSSELNVNALELDDSALYLCASSYSTGELFFGEGSRLTVL.

This clone was recorded once. The V call is TRBV7-9, the J call TRBJ2-1, with D perhaps matching TRBD2 (5 bases). CDR1 is SEHNR and CDR2 is FQNEAQ in the germline V gene (reference sequence). The CDR3 is 12 residues long. V was clipped by 8 bases and J by 5 bases, with 10 bases between them. The CDR3 DNA sequence: TGTGCCAGCGGTTCACTAGACAATGAGCAGTTCTTC. It translates to CASGSLDNEQFF.

The J gene is TRBJ2-7, the V gene TRBV7-2; D is ambiguous. CDR1 is SGHTA and CDR2 is FQGNSA in the germline V gene. Trimming pared 1 base from V and 3 bases from J, leaving 13 bases between. CDR3 length equals 15 residues. The CDR3 reads CASSLVERTDYEQYF. The CDR3 nucleotides are TGTGCCAGCAGCTTAGTCGAAAGAACCGACTACGAGCAGTACTTC.

This chain links TRBV4-1 with TRBJ1-1, with 7 positions matching TRBD1. Germline-derived CDR1 and CDR2 are MGHRA and YSYEKL. J lost 4 bases, V lost 4 bases, and 3 bases had no gene match. The CDR3 contains 13 residues. In nucleotides, the CDR3 is TGCGCCAGCAGCCTGGACAGGAGCACTGAAGCTTTCTTT. Amino acid sequence: CASSLDRSTEAFF.

The chain couples TRBV13 to TRBJ2-1, with D perhaps assigned TRBD1 or TRBD2 (6 bases each). This CDR3 is built from 17 residues. V was shortened by 4 bases and J by 3 bases, with 19 bases between the two germline ends. Per the germline V gene, CDR1 is PRHDT and CDR2 is FYEKMQ (reference sequence). CDR3 region: CASSSQGVGTLYNEQFF. The CDR3 nucleotides are TGTGCCAGCAGCTCACAGGGCGTTGGGACTCTCTACAATGAGCAGTTCTTC.

This chain uses TRBV5-1 with TRBJ1-1; D gene unclear. The CDR3 spans 15 residues. Deletions cut 4 bases from V and 1 base from J, with 14 bases between. Germline-derived CDR1 and CDR2 are SGHRS and YFSETQ. In nucleotides, the CDR3 is TGCGCCAGCAGCCCGGCGGGCCAGCCGAACACTGAAGCTTTCTTT. Protein product: CASSPAGQPNTEAFF.

J is TRBJ2-5 and V is TRBV7-9; D remains unclear. There are 14 residues in the CDR3. CDR1 and CDR2 from the germline V gene are SEHNR and FQNEAQ (reference sequence). V was shortened by 1 base and J by 2 bases, with 8 bases between the two germline ends. The CDR3 DNA reads as TGTGCCAGCAGCTTAGTCGTGTTACAAGAGACCCAGTACTTC. Its translation is CASSLVVLQETQYF.

The CDR3 loop reads CASSLLGNAYEQYF. The CDR3, as DNA: TGTGCCAGCAGCTTGTTAGGAAATGCCTACGAGCAGTACTTC. The chain joins TRBV7-8 to TRBJ2-7; D unresolved. V was shortened by 3 bases and J by 2 bases, with 11 bases between the two germline ends. The CDR3 has 14 amino acids. Germline CDR1 and CDR2: SGHVS and FQNEAQ.

This chain links TRBV7-9 with TRBJ1-3; 7 bases map to TRBD1. Germline loops: CDR1 SEHNR, CDR2 FQNEAQ (reference sequence). Germline trimming cut 5 bases from V and 4 bases from J; bases unmatched to any gene: 8. This CDR3 spans 15 amino acids. This CDR3 reads CASSKLDRAGNTIYF. The CDR3 DNA reads TGTGCCAGCAGCAAATTAGACAGGGCCGGAAACACCATATATTTT.